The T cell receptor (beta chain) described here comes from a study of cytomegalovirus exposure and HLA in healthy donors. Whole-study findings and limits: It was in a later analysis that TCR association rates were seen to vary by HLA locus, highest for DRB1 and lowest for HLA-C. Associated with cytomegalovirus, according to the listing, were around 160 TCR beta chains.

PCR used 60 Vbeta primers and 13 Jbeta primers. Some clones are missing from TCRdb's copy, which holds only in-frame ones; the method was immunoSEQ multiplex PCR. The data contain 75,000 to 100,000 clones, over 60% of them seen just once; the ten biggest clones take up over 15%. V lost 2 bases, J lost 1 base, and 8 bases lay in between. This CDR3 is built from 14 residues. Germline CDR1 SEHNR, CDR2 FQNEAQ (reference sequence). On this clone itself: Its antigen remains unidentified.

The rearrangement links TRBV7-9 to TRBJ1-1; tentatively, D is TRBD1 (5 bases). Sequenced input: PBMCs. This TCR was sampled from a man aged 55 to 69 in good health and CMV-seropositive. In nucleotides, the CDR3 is TGTGCCAGCAGCTTATACCAGGGGAACACTGAAGCTTTCTTT. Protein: CASSLYQGNTEAFF.